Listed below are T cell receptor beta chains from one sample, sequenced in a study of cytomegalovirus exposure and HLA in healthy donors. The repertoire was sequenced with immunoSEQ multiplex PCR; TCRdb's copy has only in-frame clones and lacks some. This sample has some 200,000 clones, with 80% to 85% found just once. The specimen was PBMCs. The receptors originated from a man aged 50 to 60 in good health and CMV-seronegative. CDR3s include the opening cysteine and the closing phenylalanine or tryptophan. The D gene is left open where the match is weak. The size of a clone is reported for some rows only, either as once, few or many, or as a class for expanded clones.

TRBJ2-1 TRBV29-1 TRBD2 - TGCAGCGTTGGGACTAGCGAGATCTACAATGAGCAGTTCTTC CSVGTSEIYNEQFF
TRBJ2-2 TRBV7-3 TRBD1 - TGTGCCAGCAGTATATTTACAGGGGCGAGCACCGGGGAGCTGTTTTTT CASSIFTGASTGELFF
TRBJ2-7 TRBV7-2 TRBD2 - TGTGCCAGCAGCTTCCTAGCGGGTGGGGACTACGAGCAGTACTTC CASSFLAGGDYEQYF
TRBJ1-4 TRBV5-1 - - TGCGCCAGCAGCCTCCAGGGGAATGAAAAACTGTTTTTT CASSLQGNEKLFF
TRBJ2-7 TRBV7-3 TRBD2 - TGTGCCACCCGAACCGGACTAGCGGTTTCCTACGAGCAGTACTTC CATRTGLAVSYEQYF
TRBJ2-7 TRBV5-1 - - TGCGCCAGCAGCTTGGTGGTCAGTCCCTACGAGCAGTACTTC CASSLVVSPYEQYF
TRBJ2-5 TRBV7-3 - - TGTGCCAGCAGCTTATGGCAGGAAGAGACCCAGTACTTC CASSLWQEETQYF
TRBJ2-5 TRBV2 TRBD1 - TGTGCCAGCAGTGCAGGGGGCCCTTCTTCGGAGACCCAGTACTTC CASSAGGPSSETQYF
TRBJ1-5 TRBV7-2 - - TGTGCCAGCAGCCCGACCCCTGAGGTACAGCCCCAGCATTTT CASSPTPEVQPQHF
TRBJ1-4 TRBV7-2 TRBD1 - TGTGCCAGCAGCTTAGATACAGGGGGAAATGAAAAACTGTTTTTT CASSLDTGGNEKLFF
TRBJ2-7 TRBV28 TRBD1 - TGTGCCAGCAGTTTAGCGGGACAGGGAGCCTACGAGCAGTACTTC CASSLAGQGAYEQYF
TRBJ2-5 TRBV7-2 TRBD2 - TGTGCCAGCAGCTCGACCGGGGCGGGAGGGCCTGAGACCCAGTACTTC CASSSTGAGGPETQYF
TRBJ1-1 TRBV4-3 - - TGCGCCAGCAGCCAAGATCCCGGCGGGTACTATGAAGCTTTCTTT CASSQDPGGYYEAFF
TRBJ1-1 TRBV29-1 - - TGCAGCGTCGGCCGACAGCTGAACACTGAAGCTTTCTTT CSVGRQLNTEAFF
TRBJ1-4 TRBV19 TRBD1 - TGTGCCAGTAACCCGGGACAGGACATCGAAAAACTGTTTTTT CASNPGQDIEKLFF
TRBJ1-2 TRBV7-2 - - TGTGCCAGCAGCTTAGATAGGCAGGGGAGTGGTGGCTACACCTTC CASSLDRQGSGGYTF
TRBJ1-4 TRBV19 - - TGTGCCAGTAGTATTGGGACATTTAATGAAAAACTGTTTTTT CASSIGTFNEKLFF
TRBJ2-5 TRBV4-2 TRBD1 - TGTGCCAGCAGCCAGGGACAGGGGGGAGAGCAGTACTTC CASSQGQGGEQYF
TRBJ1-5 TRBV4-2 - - TGTGCCAGCAGCCAACAAAACAGGGTGGGCGAGCCCCAGCATTTT CASSQQNRVGEPQHF
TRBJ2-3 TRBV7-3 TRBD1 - TGTGCCAGCAGCCATAAAGGTCCCGGGACAGGGTTCGCGCAGTATTTT CASSHKGPGTGFAQYF
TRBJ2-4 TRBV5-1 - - TGCGCCAGCAGCCGAGGGACGGAGGGCTTAGCCAAAAACATTCAGTACTTC CASSRGTEGLAKNIQYF
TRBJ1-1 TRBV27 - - TGTGCCAGCAGTTTACGGGGGAGGGGGATGAACACTGAAGCTTTCTTT CASSLRGRGMNTEAFF
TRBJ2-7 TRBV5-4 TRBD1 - TGTGCCAGCAGCTTGGCTCTGGGACAGGGGACCTACGAGCAGTACTTC CASSLALGQGTYEQYF
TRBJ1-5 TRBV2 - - TGTGCCAGCAGTGACAGGGAGGGGGGCAATCAGCCCCAGCATTTT CASSDREGGNQPQHF
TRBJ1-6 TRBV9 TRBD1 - TGTGCCAGCAGCGCGACAGGGAATTCACCCCTCCACTTT CASSATGNSPLHF
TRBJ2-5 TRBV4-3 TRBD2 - TGCGCCAGCAGCCCCCGGGGGCCCCTACGGCGGGGGGGCGGGGGAGAGACCCAGTACTTC CASSPRGPLRRGGGGETQYF
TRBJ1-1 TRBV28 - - TGTGCCAGCAGTTTATTTGGTTGGGGCAGAAACACTGAAGCTTTCTTT CASSLFGWGRNTEAFF
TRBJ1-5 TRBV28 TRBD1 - TGTGCCAGCAGTTCCTCCGGACAGGGCAATCAGCCCCAGCATTTT CASSSSGQGNQPQHF
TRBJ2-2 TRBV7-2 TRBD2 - TGTGCCAGCGGTGGGGGGGGGAACACCGGGGAGCTGTTTTTT CASGGGGNTGELFF
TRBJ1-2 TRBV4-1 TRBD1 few TGCGCCAGCAGCCAAGGCCCGGACAGGGGACCATATGGCTACACCTTC CASSQGPDRGPYGYTF
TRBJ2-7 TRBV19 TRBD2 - TGTGCCAGTAGTATGGGAGCGGGAGTTTTCTTC CASSMGAGVFF
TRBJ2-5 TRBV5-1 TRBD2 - TGCGCCAGCAGCTTGGCACTAGCGGAAGAGACCCAGTACTTC CASSLALAEETQYF
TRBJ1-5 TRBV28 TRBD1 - TGTGCCAGCATAAGAGGGGGCGGCAATCGGCCCCAGCATTTT CASIRGGGNRPQHF
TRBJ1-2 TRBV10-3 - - TGCGCCATCAGTGAACAGGGAACTAACTATGGCTACACCTTC CAISEQGTNYGYTF
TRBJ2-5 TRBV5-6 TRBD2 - TGTGCCAGCACCGAAGTGGGGGGGAATCAAGAGACCCAGTACTTC CASTEVGGNQETQYF
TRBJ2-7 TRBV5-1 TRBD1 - TGCGCCAGCAGCGTACAGGGGGCTTGGGAGCAGTACTTC CASSVQGAWEQYF
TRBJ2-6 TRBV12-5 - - TGTGCTAGTGGGGCCTCTGGGGCCAACGTCCTGACTTTC CASGASGANVLTF
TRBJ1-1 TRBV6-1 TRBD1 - TGTGCCAGCAGTGGGGACAGGGGAACTGAAGCTTTCTTT CASSGDRGTEAFF
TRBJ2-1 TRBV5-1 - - TGCGCCAGCAGCTTGGCCATTGGGAGCTCCTACAATGAGCAGTTCTTC CASSLAIGSSYNEQFF
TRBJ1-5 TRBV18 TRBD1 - TGTGCCAGCGCTACAACAGGGGGCGAGCAGCATTTT CASATTGGEQHF
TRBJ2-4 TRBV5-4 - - TGTGCCAGCAGCTTGGATAAAGGGGCGGTCAAAAACATTCAGTACTTC CASSLDKGAVKNIQYF